This TCR beta chain was identified during a study of identical twins. Whole-study findings and limits: A partial confounding effect on zero-insertion analyses could come from invariant MAIT and iNKT cells.

Looked up from germline, CDR1 is MNHNS and CDR2 is SASEGT. This CDR3 spans 16 amino acids. The germline V and J ends were trimmed by 1 base and 6 bases, with 16 bases remaining between them. As concerns this clonotype: Its specificity is unknown.

A single record per CDR3 protein comes from TCRdb applying MiXCR to the 5' RACE reads. Found here are around 960,000 distinct CDR3 sequences, roughly an eighth of them singletons; the top ten hold around 1.5%. The same data also contributed to another study, on yellow fever vaccine responses in identical twins.

The TCR sequence derives from a woman in her late teens or twenties in good health. The chain couples TRBV6-1 to TRBJ2-1; D may be TRBD2 (6 bases). Sample: PBMCs. CDR3 nucleotides: TGTGCCAGCAGTGAAGAAGGAAAGGAGGGTCCCAATGAGCAGTTCTTC. Its protein product is CASSEEGKEGPNEQFF.